These T cell receptor beta chains were read from a single sample in a study of blood T cell repertoires in COVID-19. Here immunoSEQ multiplex PCR was the method, and the copy in TCRdb shows in-frame clones only, minus some. The sample has 160,000 or so clones, approximately 82% seen once. Specimen: PBMCs or T cells enriched from blood (not recorded which). These receptors were collected from a man aged 55 to 70 who had recovered from COVID-19. The CDR3 runs from the conserved cysteine through the conserved F or W. Part of the rows lack a size; the others show once, few, many or a class for expanded clones.

V	size	J	CDR3
TRBV30	NA	TRBJ2-7	CAWSADRGQAYEQYF
TRBV5-6	NA	TRBJ2-2	CASSPTGPGTGELFF
TRBV12-5	NA	TRBJ1-2	CASGTGQGNYGYTF
TRBV21-1	NA	TRBJ2-4	CASSGGTGGLAKNIQYF
TRBV5-4	NA	TRBJ1-2	CASSRTTGNSGYTF
TRBV7-9	NA	TRBJ2-1	CASSLARGDNEQFF
TRBV6-5	once	TRBJ2-7	CASSWTRKNSEQYF
TRBV19	NA	TRBJ1-4	CASSIGQFNEKLFF
TRBV18	NA	TRBJ1-4	CASSGQANEKLFF
TRBV7-2	NA	TRBJ2-2	CASSRRGANTGELFF
TRBV28	NA	TRBJ1-1	CASSLLALGQLNTEAFF
TRBV6-1	NA	TRBJ1-1	CASSDLRGLGNTEAFF
TRBV19	NA	TRBJ1-5	CASSMGQGRDQPQHF
TRBV18	NA	TRBJ1-4	CASSPLPQGQGRIATNEKLFF
TRBV19	NA	TRBJ2-3	CASSGTSGRSMNTQYF
TRBV5-5	NA	TRBJ1-5	CASSFRQGMSNQPQHF
TRBV7-2	NA	TRBJ2-5	CASSLAGTGQETQYF
TRBV9	NA	TRBJ2-3	CASRESLAHDFQYF
TRBV10-3	NA	TRBJ2-1	CAISGEYNEQFF
TRBV4-2	NA	TRBJ2-7	CASSQGRGALIAGGHRYEQYF
TRBV7-6	NA	TRBJ2-1	CASSLNRGNEQFF
TRBV7-3	NA	TRBJ2-2	CASMAGPNTGELFF
TRBV11-2	once	TRBJ2-1	CASSFRRSSYNEQFF
TRBV5-4	NA	TRBJ2-1	CASSLAAGSYNEQFF
TRBV6-5	NA	TRBJ2-7	CASNTGGHEQYF
TRBV6-5	NA	TRBJ2-7	CASIPNGLRGEQYF
TRBV6-5	many	TRBJ1-5	CASTAMGQTYQPQHF
TRBV7-3	NA	TRBJ2-7	CASSFTSGAPYEQYF
TRBV4-2	once	TRBJ2-3	CASSQETSGSPDTQYF
TRBV3-1/TRBV3-2	NA	TRBJ2-3	CASSPSGRTDTQYF
TRBV7-8	NA	TRBJ1-6	CASSLERGISPLHF
TRBV7-9	NA	TRBJ2-2	CASSLAEGTGELFF
TRBV13	NA	TRBJ1-6	CASSRRDSNSPLHF
TRBV9	once	TRBJ2-1	CASSTSLAGGRNEQFF
TRBV5-1	NA	TRBJ2-5	CASRTGDELGGTQYF
TRBV7-2	few	TRBJ2-5	CASYPSGRAGETQYF
TRBV7-2	few	TRBJ1-6	CASSLGQNNSPLHF
TRBV9	NA	TRBJ1-1	CASSVGQGGTEAFF
TRBV12-3/TRBV12-4	NA	TRBJ1-4	CASSRTGNEKLFF
TRBV28	NA	TRBJ2-2	CASSQDVAVGGELFF
TRBV18	NA	TRBJ1-2	CASSPGTVYGYTF
TRBV28	NA	TRBJ2-4	CASSLPGLAKNIQYF
TRBV5-6	NA	TRBJ1-6	CASSLGDRVNSPLHF
TRBV14	NA	TRBJ2-1	CASSHSVSYNEQFF
TRBV12-3/TRBV12-4	NA	TRBJ2-3	CASSLVQTDTQYF
TRBV7-2	once	TRBJ1-3	CASSYQGRNTIYF
TRBV27	NA	TRBJ1-6	CASRGAEGSPLHF
TRBV9	NA	TRBJ2-3	CASSALTGADTQYF
TRBV24-1	NA	TRBJ1-1	CATSDSQGRNTEAFF
TRBV3-1/TRBV3-2	NA	TRBJ1-2	CASSQDPGQGSGYTF
TRBV10-3	NA	TRBJ2-1	CAISGGTGAYNEQFF
TRBV19	NA	TRBJ1-1	CASSIGASFPTEAFF
TRBV2	NA	TRBJ1-4	CASTSLGTGGEKLFF
TRBV11-2	NA	TRBJ1-5	CASSLDRGGNQPQHF
TRBV5-4	NA	TRBJ2-2	CASSPGGGMYTGELFF
TRBV6-6	NA	TRBJ2-2	CASREGKLAATGELFF
TRBV6-5	NA	TRBJ2-5	CASSLSAGGAETQYF
TRBV13	NA	TRBJ2-5	CASSLRASGGGETQYF
TRBV7-2	NA	TRBJ2-7	CASSLDTVAGVTYEQYF